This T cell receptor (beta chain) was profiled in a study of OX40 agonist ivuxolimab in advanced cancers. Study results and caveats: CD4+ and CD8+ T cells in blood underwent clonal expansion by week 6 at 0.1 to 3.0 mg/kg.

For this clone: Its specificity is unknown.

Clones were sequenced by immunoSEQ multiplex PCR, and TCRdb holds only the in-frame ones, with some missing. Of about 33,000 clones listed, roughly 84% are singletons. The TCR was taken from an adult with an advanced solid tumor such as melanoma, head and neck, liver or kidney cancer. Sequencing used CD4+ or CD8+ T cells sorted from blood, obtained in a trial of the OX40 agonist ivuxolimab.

In nucleotides, the CDR3 is TGTGCCAGCAGCCGAAACGGGAACGAGCAGTACTTC. As protein: CASSRNGNEQYF. The V gene is TRBV7-6, the J gene TRBJ2-7; tentatively, D is TRBD2 (5 bases). This CDR3 is built from 12 residues. The germline CDR1 and CDR2 sequences are SGHVS and FNYEAQ. V lost 5 bases and J lost 5, with 10 bases in between.